This T cell receptor beta chain derives from a study of T cell changes during pregnancy in multiple sclerosis. CDR1 is KGHSH, CDR2 LQKENI, per germline. This CDR3 contains 14 residues. Losses at the gene ends were 3 bases for V and 4 bases for J; bases not matched to a gene: 5. Generated by immunoSEQ multiplex PCR, the TCRdb table keeps only in-frame clones and is missing some. The sample has 55,000 to 70,000 clones; 90% to 95% are singletons. The sample consisted of peripheral blood, taken after pregnancy. The receptor comes from a female donor with multiple sclerosis, enrolled in a pregnancy study. The chain is built from TRBV18 and TRBJ2-5; the match to TRBD2 covers 7 bases. The DNA of the CDR3 is TGTGCCAGCTCACCCGGGTTAGCGGGAGAGACCCAGTACTTC. The encoded protein is CASSPGLAGETQYF.